These T cell receptor beta chains were read from a single sample in a study of CXCR3-negative and CXCR3-positive naive CD8 T cells. TCRdb reanalyzed the 5' RACE reads, giving one entry per CDR3 protein sequence and no DNA. Found here are roughly 61,000 distinct CDR3 sequences; the top ten clones hold less than 0.65%. The sample was naive CXCR3+ CD8+ T cells from blood. All receptors come from a human donor in good health. Some clones in this sample may be carry-over from other donors' samples. Each CDR3 is given with its conserved first and last residue.

v_gene: TRBV20-1
j_gene: TRBJ2-2
CDR3aa: CSARKDVTGELFF

v_gene: TRBV6-2/TRBV6-3
j_gene: TRBJ2-5
CDR3aa: CASSRLAEQETQYF

v_gene: TRBV25-1
j_gene: TRBJ2-7
CDR3aa: CASSDGTAAGEQYF

v_gene: TRBV9
j_gene: TRBJ1-3
CDR3aa: CASSERDGNTIYF

v_gene: TRBV10-2
j_gene: TRBJ1-1
CDR3aa: CASSDSWVNTEAFF

v_gene: TRBV19
j_gene: TRBJ1-5
CDR3aa: CASRILQGGPGNQPQHF

v_gene: TRBV20-1
j_gene: TRBJ2-3
CDR3aa: CSASGTEVSSTDTQYF

v_gene: TRBV7-6
j_gene: TRBJ2-2
CDR3aa: CASSLGGTTNTGELFF

v_gene: TRBV7-2
j_gene: TRBJ1-1
CDR3aa: CASTSGGLVIAFF

v_gene: TRBV4-3
j_gene: TRBJ2-1
CDR3aa: CASSQGSGAANEQLF

v_gene: TRBV7-9
j_gene: TRBJ1-2
CDR3aa: CASSLEGGANYGYTF

v_gene: TRBV6-5
j_gene: TRBJ2-5
CDR3aa: CASSYLGGAGETQYF

v_gene: TRBV6-4
j_gene: TRBJ1-5
CDR3aa: CASSVTPYQPQHF

v_gene: TRBV6-6
j_gene: TRBJ1-2
CDR3aa: CASSYTSGTGAYGYTF

v_gene: TRBV2
j_gene: TRBJ2-1
CDR3aa: CASSAAYNEQFF

v_gene: TRBV11-2
j_gene: TRBJ2-7
CDR3aa: CASSPGSQGVLYEQYF